Each of the 6 T cell receptor beta chains below was sequenced from the same sample in a study of shared clonotypes between healthy human individuals. Naive CD8 isolation took CD45RO-negative cells positively selected for CCR7 and excluded terminally differentiated effector memory CD45RA+ cells. Assay used: immunoSEQ multiplex PCR; TCRdb lists only in-frame clones, some missing. The sample gives about 2.2 million clones, just under 95% of which show up once; about 1.7% is in the top ten. Sequences were obtained from naive CD8+ T cells from PBMCs. These receptors came from a man between 18 and 35 years old in good health. Some clones in this sample may be carry-over from other donors' samples.

Worth noting for this clone: Different DNA sequences within this sample yield the same CDR3. The CDR3, as DNA: TGTGCCAGCAGTTCCGGCAACAATGAGCAGTTCTTC. The encoded protein is CASSSGNNEQFF. The chain has TRBV27 and TRBJ2-1, with D unresolved. Germline CDR1 reads MNHEY; CDR2 reads SMNVEV (reference sequence). V was cut by 4 bases and J by 5 bases, with 6 bases left in between. CDR3 length: 12 amino acids.

The gene calls are TRBV5-6 and TRBJ2-5, with a tentative D call TRBD2 (6 bases). The CDR3 consists of 16 residues. Germline loops: CDR1 SGHDT, CDR2 YYEEEE. Trimming removed 3 bases at V and 1 base at J, with 16 bases between. CDR3 in amino acids: CASSSWPAGFQETQYF. The CDR3, as DNA: TGTGCCAGCAGCTCATGGCCGGCGGGATTCCAAGAGACCCAGTACTTC.

The rearrangement uses TRBV19 and TRBJ2-1; 7 positions match TRBD2. This CDR3 spans 14 amino acids. J lost 3 bases, V lost 7 bases, and 6 bases had no gene match. Germline assignment: CDR1 LNHDA and CDR2 SQIVND (reference sequence). The CDR3 bases are TGTGCCAGTACCCGACTAGCATACTACAATGAGCAGTTCTTC. The encoded protein is CASTRLAYYNEQFF.

This chain connects TRBV2 to TRBJ2-3; D gene unclear. The germline gives CDR1 SNHLY, CDR2 FYNNEI. The CDR3 length is 16 residues. Deletions cut 4 bases from V and 1 base from J, with 15 bases between. In DNA form, the CDR3 reads TGTGCCAGCAGTGCTCAGCCAACTCACCGCACAGATACGCAGTATTTT. This translates into CASSAQPTHRTDTQYF.

Points on this clone: Other DNA sequences in the same sample also yield this CDR3. The rearrangement joins TRBV6-5 to TRBJ2-7, with 8 bases matching TRBD1. The junction had 4 bases not matched to a gene; V was cut back by 0 bases and J by 3 bases. CDR1 and CDR2 (germline): MNHEY, SVGAGI. This CDR3 contains 15 residues. The CDR3 coding sequence is TGTGCCAGCAGTTACTCGGGGACAGGTATCTACGAGCAGTACTTC. Its protein is CASSYSGTGIYEQYF.

The chain combines TRBV7-9 with TRBJ2-1; TRBD2 matches at 12 bases. This CDR3 is built from 15 residues. Germline V gene data show CDR1 as SEHNR and CDR2 as FQNEAQ (reference sequence). V was pared by 5 bases and J by 7 bases, with 6 bases of the junction left unmatched. As DNA, the CDR3 is TGTGCCAGCAGCAAAGGACTAGCGGGGAAAAATGAGCAGTTCTTC. This encodes CASSKGLAGKNEQFF. The complete variable domain, with remaining parts taken from reference TRBV7-9 and TRBJ2-1, reads DTGVSQNPRHKITKRGQNVTFRCDPISEHNRLYWYRQTLGQGPEFLTYFQNEAQLEKSRLLSDRFSAERPKGSFSTLEIQRTEQGDSAMYLCASSKGLAGKNEQFFGPGTRLTVL.